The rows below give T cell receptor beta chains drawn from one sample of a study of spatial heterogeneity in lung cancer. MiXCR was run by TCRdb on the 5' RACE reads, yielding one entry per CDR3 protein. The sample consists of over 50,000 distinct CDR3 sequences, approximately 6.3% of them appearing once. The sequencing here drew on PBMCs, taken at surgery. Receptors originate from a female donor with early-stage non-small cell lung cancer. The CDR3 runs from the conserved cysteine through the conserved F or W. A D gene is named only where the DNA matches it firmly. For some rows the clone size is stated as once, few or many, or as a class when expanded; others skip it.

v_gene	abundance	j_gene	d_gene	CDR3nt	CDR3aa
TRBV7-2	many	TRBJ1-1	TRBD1	TGTGCCAGCAGCTTCACAGGGGCGGGGACTGAAGCTTTCTTT	CASSFTGAGTEAFF
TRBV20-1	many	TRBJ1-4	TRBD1	TGCAGTGCGAGGAATTGGGACAGGGTTTATGAAAAACTGTTTTTT	CSARNWDRVYEKLFF
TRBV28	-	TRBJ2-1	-	TGTGCCAGCATCCGAGGAGGAGATACAAATGAGCAGTTCTTC	CASIRGGDTNEQFF
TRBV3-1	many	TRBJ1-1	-	TGTGCCAGCAGCCAAGATCGTCGGACAGCGAACACTGAAGCTTTCTTT	CASSQDRRTANTEAFF
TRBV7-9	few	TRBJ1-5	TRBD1	TGCCCAGGGGGCACCCGAGCTTATAGCAATCAGCCCCAGCATTTT	CPGGTRAYSNQPQHF
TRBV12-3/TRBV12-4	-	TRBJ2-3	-	TGTGCCAGCCGGAGCTACCCACCCGCAGATACGCAGTATTTT	CASRSYPPADTQYF
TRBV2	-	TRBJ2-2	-	TGTGCCAGCAGTGGACTACCGACCGGGGAGCTGTTTTTT	CASSGLPTGELFF
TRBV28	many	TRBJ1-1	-	TGTGCCAGCAGTTCTCTGGGACGGGTCCTTGAAGCTTTCTTT	CASSSLGRVLEAFF
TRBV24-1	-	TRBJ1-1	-	TGTGCCACCTCGGGGATATCCACTGAAGCTTTCTTT	CATSGISTEAFF
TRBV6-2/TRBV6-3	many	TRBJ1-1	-	TGTGCCAGCAGTCCCCCGGAGGGGTCGATCGGGGACACTGAAGCTTTCTTT	CASSPPEGSIGDTEAFF
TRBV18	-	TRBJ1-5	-	TGTGCCAGCTCACCACCGGGGAATCAGCCCCAGCATTTT	CASSPPGNQPQHF
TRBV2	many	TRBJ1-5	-	TGTGCCAGCAGTCGGACAGTCGTCAATCAGCCCCAGCATTTT	CASSRTVVNQPQHF
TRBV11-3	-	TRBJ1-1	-	TGTGCCAGCAGCCGTAGGAACACTGAAGCTTTCTTT	CASSRRNTEAFF
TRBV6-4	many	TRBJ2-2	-	TGTGCCAGCAGCGCGAGTCGGGTCGGGGAGCTGTTTTTT	CASSASRVGELFF
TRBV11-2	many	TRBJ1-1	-	TGTGCCAGCAGCTTGGGGGCATCGAACACTGAAGCTTTCTTT	CASSLGASNTEAFF
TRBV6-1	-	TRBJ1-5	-	TGTGCCAGCAGTGAAGCTCCGGGAGGGAGCAATCAGCCCCAGCATTTT	CASSEAPGGSNQPQHF
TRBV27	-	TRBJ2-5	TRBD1	TGTGCCAGCAGGGACAGGGGTTACCAAGAGACCCAGTACTTC	CASRDRGYQETQYF
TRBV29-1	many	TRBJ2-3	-	TGCAGCGTTGAAGTCGGAGCCTCTAGCACAGATACGCAGTATTTT	CSVEVGASSTDTQYF
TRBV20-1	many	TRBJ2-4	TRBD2	TGCAGTGCTAGCGCTAGCGGGAGTGCCAAAAACATTCAGTACTTC	CSASASGSAKNIQYF
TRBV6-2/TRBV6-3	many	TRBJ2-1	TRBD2	TGTGCCAGCGCCGGACTAGCGGTGCAGGATGAGCAGTTCTTC	CASAGLAVQDEQFF
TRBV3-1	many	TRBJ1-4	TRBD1	TGTGCCAGCAGCCTACAGGGGGTTGACGAAAAACTGTTTTTT	CASSLQGVDEKLFF
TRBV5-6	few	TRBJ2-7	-	TGTGCCAGCACCACCCCCGGGACTCACTCCTACGAGCAGTACTTC	CASTTPGTHSYEQYF
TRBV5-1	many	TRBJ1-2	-	TGCGCCAGCGGTCCTGGCAGTGGCGGCTACACCTTC	CASGPGSGGYTF
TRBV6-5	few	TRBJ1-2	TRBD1	TGTGCCAGCAGTGAATCTCCGGACAGGGTGTATGGCTACACCTTC	CASSESPDRVYGYTF
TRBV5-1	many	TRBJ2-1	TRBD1	TGCGCCAGCAGGTTCAGGGGGCCCAACAATGAGCAGTTCTTC	CASRFRGPNNEQFF
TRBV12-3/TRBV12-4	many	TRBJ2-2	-	TGTGCCAGCAGAGCCCTCAGGGGACCCGGGGAGCTGTTTTTT	CASRALRGPGELFF
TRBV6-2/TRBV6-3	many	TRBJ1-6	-	TGTGCCAGCAGTTACTCGAGCGGGAATTCACCCCTCCACTTT	CASSYSSGNSPLHF
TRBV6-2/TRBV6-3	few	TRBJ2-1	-	TGTGCCAGCAGTCAGATATACAATGAGCAGTTCTTC	CASSQIYNEQFF